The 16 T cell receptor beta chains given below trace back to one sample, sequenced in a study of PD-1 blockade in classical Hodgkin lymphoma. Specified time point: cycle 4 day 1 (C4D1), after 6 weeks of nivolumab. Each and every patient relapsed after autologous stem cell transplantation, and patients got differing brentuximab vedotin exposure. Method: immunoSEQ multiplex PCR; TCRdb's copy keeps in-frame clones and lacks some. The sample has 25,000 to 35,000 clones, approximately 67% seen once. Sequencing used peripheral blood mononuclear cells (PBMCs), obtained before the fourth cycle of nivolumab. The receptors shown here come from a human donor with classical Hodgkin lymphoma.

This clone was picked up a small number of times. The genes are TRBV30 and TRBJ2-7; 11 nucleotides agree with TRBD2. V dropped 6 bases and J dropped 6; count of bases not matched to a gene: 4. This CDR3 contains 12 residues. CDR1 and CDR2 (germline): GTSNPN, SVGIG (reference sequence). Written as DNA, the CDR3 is TGTGCCTGTCTGACTAGCGGGACCGAGCAGTACTTC. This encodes CACLTSGTEQYF.

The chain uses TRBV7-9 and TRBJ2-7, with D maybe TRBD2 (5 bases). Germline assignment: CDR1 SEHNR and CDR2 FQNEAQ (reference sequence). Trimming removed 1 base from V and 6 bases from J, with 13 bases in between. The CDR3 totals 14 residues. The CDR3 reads CASSLDEGNGEQYF. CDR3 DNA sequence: TGTGCCAGCAGCTTAGACGAGGGTAACGGCGAGCAGTACTTC.

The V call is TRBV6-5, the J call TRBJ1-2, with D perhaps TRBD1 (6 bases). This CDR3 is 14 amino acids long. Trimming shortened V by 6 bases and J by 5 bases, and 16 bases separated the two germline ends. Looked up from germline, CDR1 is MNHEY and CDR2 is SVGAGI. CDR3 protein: CASSPATGRYGYTF. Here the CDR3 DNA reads TGTGCCAGCAGCCCCGCGACAGGCAGATATGGCTACACCTTC.

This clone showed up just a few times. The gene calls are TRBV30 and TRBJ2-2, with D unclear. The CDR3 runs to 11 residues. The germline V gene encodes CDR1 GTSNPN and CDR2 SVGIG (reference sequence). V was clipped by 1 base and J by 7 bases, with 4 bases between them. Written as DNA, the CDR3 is TGTGCCTGGAGTGGAGACGGGGAGCTGTTTTTT. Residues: CAWSGDGELFF.

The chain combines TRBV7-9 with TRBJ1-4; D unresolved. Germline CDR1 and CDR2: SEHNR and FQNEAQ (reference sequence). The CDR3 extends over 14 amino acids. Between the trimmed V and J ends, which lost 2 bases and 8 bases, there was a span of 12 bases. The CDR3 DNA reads TGTGCCAGCAGCTTAAGTGTATCAGTGGAAAAACTGTTTTTT. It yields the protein CASSLSVSVEKLFF.

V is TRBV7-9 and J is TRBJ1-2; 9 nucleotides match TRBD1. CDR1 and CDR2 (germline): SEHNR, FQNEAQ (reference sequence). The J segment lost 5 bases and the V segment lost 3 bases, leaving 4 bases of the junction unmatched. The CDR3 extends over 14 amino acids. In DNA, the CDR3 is TGTGCCAGCAGCTTCGACAGGGGGGATTATGGCTACACCTTC. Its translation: CASSFDRGDYGYTF.

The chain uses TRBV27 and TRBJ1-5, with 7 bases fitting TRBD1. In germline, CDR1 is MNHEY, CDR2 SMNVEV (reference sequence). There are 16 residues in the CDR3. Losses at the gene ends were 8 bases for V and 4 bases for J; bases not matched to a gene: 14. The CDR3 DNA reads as TGTGCCAGCTTGCCGACAGGCACCAGGGGGAATCAGCCCCAGCATTTT. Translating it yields CASLPTGTRGNQPQHF.

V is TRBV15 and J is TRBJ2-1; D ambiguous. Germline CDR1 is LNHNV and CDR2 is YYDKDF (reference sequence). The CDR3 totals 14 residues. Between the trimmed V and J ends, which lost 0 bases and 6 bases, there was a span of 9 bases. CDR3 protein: CATSREGRTNEQFF. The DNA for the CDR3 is TGTGCCACCAGCAGAGAAGGACGGACCAATGAGCAGTTCTTC. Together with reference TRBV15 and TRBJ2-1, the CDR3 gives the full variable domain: DAMVIQNPRYQVTQFGKPVTLSCSQTLNHNVMYWYQQKSSQAPKLLFHYYDKDFNNEADTPDNFQSRRPNTSFCFLDIRSPGLGDTAMYLCATSREGRTNEQFFGPGTRLTVL.

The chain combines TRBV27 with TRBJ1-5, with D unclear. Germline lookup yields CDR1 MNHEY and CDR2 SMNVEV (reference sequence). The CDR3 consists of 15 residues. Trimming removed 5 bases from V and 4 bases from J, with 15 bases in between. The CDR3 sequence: CASSHTSNGNQPQHF. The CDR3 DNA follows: TGTGCCAGCAGTCACACCAGCAACGGAAATCAGCCCCAGCATTTT.

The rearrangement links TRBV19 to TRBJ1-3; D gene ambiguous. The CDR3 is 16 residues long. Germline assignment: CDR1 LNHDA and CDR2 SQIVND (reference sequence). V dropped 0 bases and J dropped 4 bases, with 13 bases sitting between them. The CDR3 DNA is TGTGCCAGTAGTATAGATGAGTTCGAGAGAGGAAACACCATATATTTT. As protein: CASSIDEFERGNTIYF.

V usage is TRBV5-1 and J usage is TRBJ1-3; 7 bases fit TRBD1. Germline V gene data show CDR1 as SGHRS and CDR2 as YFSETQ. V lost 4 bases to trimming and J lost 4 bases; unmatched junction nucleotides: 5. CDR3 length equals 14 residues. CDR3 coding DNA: TGCGCCAGCAGCCGACAGGGAAGCGGAAACACCATATATTTT. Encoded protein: CASSRQGSGNTIYF.

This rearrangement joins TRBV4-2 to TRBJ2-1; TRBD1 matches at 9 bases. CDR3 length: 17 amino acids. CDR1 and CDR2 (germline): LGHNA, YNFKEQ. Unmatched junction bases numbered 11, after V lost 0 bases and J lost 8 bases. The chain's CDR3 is CASSQDGVTGGRDEQFF. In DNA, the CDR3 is TGTGCCAGCAGCCAAGACGGAGTTACAGGGGGCAGGGATGAGCAGTTCTTC.

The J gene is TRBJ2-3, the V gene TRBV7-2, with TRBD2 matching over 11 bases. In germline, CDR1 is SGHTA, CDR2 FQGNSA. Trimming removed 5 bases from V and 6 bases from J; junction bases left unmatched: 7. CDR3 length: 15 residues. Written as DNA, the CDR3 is TGTGCCAGCAGCCAGACTAGCGGGGACGGTGATACGCAGTATTTT. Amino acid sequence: CASSQTSGDGDTQYF.

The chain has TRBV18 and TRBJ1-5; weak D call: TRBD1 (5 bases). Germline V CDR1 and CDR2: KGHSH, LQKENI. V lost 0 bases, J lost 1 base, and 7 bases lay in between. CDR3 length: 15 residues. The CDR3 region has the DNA TGTGCCAGCTCACCACCAGGGGCGAGCAATCAGCCCCAGCATTTT. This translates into CASSPPGASNQPQHF.

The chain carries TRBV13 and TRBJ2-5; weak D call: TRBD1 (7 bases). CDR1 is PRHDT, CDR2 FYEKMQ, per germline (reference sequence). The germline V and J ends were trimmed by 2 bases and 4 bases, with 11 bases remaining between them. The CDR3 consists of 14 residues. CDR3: CASSLRQGGETQYF. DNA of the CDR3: TGTGCCAGCAGCTTAAGGCAGGGGGGAGAGACCCAGTACTTC.

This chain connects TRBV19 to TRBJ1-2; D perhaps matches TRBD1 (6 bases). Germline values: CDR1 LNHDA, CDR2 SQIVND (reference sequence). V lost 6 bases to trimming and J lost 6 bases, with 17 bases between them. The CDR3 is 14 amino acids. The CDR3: CASRRPQGTNGYTF. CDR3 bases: TGTGCCAGTAGACGACCCCAGGGGACAAATGGCTACACCTTC.